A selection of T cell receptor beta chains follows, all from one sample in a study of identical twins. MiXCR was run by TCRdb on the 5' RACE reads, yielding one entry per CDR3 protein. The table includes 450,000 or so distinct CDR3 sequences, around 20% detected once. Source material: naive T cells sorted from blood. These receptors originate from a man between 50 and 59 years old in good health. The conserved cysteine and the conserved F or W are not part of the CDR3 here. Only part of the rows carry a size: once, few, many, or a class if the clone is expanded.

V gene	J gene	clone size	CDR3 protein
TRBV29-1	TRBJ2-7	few	SVVGEGEQY
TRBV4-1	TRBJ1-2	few	ASSQDRVGYGYT
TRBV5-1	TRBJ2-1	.	ASSLAPGGIDEQF
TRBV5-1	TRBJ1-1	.	ASSFGSGGTEAF
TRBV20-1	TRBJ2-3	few	SARDPRRGHTDTQY
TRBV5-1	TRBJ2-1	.	ASSLGTSGGKQF
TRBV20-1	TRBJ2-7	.	SAGLAGGPGEQY
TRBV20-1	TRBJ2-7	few	SARSGTLNEQY
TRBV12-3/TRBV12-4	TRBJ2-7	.	ASSLGTVTYEQY
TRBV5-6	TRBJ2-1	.	ASSGERRAESNEQF
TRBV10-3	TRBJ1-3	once	AIGQAPGNTIY
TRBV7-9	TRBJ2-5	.	ASSNHRGQETQY
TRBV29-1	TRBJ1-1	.	SVDDGPTEAF
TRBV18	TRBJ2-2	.	ASSPPGRGNTGELF
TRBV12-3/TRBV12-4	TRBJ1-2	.	ASSRGLHGYT
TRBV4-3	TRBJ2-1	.	ASSQDPGTGAYEQF
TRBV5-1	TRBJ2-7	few	ASSFDGSYEQY
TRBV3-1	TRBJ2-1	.	ASSQYQNNEQF
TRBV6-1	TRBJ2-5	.	ASRRGTSGFQETQY
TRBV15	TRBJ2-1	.	ATSRDLREPYNEQF
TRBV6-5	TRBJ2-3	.	ASSYSIRGGGPRSDTQY
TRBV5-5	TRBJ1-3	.	ASSFLGRDRGNTIY
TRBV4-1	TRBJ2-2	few	ASSQGSPLQGPEAGELF